Each of the 29 T cell receptor beta chains below was sequenced from the same sample in a study of T cell responses to AZD1222 COVID-19 vaccine. Produced via immunoSEQ multiplex PCR; TCRdb's table is partial and in-frame only. This sample has around 110,000 clones, with approximately 85% found just once. Here the sequenced sample was peripheral blood, taken on day 0 of MenACWY control vaccination. All receptors come from an adult in good health.

The chain has TRBV10-2 and TRBJ2-1, with no clear D. Trimming stripped 4 bases from V and 0 bases from J, with 10 bases between. The V gene's germline CDR1 is WSHSY and CDR2 SAAADI. This CDR3 comprises 15 residues. The CDR3 loop reads CASSGLVPSYNEQFF. CDR3 coding DNA: TGCGCCAGCAGTGGGCTAGTGCCCTCCTACAATGAGCAGTTCTTC.

This sequence joins TRBV5-1 and TRBJ2-7; D not resolved. The length of the CDR3 is 13 residues. Germline V gene sequence: CDR1 SGHRS, CDR2 YFSETQ. Trimming stripped 4 bases from V and 4 bases from J, with 12 bases between. CDR3 sequence reads: CASSSPGRYEQYF. The CDR3 bases are TGCGCCAGCAGCAGCCCAGGACGATACGAGCAGTACTTC.

The chain couples TRBV12-3 or TRBV12-4 to TRBJ2-5; maybe TRBD1 (5 bases). The CDR3 length is 12 residues. Trimming shortened V by 1 base and J by 6 bases, and 6 bases separated the two germline ends. DNA of the CDR3: TGTGCCAGCAGTTTAGGGACAAAGACCCAGTACTTC. Translated, it gives CASSLGTKTQYF.

The gene calls are TRBV4-2 and TRBJ2-7; 9 nucleotides align to TRBD1. The CDR3 has 18 amino acids. The junction had 18 bases not matched to a gene; V was cut back by 8 bases and J by 1 base. Germline V gene lookup returns CDR1 LGHNA and CDR2 YNFKEQ. The CDR3 sequence is CASSRTSPGTGMSYEQYF. In DNA form, the CDR3 reads TGTGCCAGCTCCCGTACGAGCCCCGGGACAGGGATGTCCTACGAGCAGTACTTC.

V is TRBV3-1 (or the pseudogene TRBV3-2) and J is TRBJ2-2; D remains ambiguous. The ends were cut back, 2 bases at V and 5 bases at J, with 9 bases in the middle. In germline, CDR1 is LGHDT, CDR2 YNNKEL (reference sequence). The CDR3 length is 14 residues. The chain's CDR3 is CASSQKGYTGELFF. CDR3 nucleotides: TGTGCCAGCAGCCAAAAAGGTTATACCGGGGAGCTGTTTTTT.

V usage is TRBV2 and J usage is TRBJ1-2; D perhaps matches TRBD1 (6 bases). V lost 5 bases, J lost 3 bases, and 19 bases lay in between. The CDR3 contains 16 residues. Germline V gives CDR1 SNHLY, CDR2 FYNNEI. The CDR3 region is CASSQRGTGAHYGYTF. Here the CDR3 DNA reads TGTGCCAGCAGTCAAAGGGGTACGGGGGCCCACTATGGCTACACCTTC.

V and J are TRBV5-4 and TRBJ2-5, with 12 bases that match TRBD2. CDR1 is SGHNT and CDR2 is YYREEE in the germline V gene (reference sequence). CDR3 length: 15 residues. V was clipped by 4 bases and J by 5 bases; unmatched bases: 6. The chain's CDR3 is CASSLRLAGAETQYF. DNA for the CDR3: TGTGCCAGCAGCCTTCGACTAGCGGGGGCGGAGACCCAGTACTTC.

The chain combines TRBV7-2 with TRBJ1-3; D is uncertain. V was trimmed by 6 bases and J by 4 bases, leaving 19 bases between them. CDR1 and CDR2 (germline): SGHTA, FQGNSA. The CDR3 runs 16 residues. CDR3 DNA: TGTGCCAGCAGGCGAGAGAATTCGGGAACCGGAAACACCATATATTTT. As protein: CASRRENSGTGNTIYF.

This clone was counted between two and nine times. The V call is TRBV21-1, the J call TRBJ1-2; the table's D call, TRBD1, has no DNA check behind it. TRBV21-1 is recorded as a pseudogene. The length of the CDR3 is 13 residues. The CDR3 loop is CASSKTGVSGYTF. CDR3 nucleotides: TGTGCCAGCAGCAAAACAGGGGTGTCCGGCTACACCTTC.

This clone was recorded once. This chain uses TRBV7-8 with TRBJ2-5; D unclear. V was cut by 5 bases and J by 1 base, with 20 bases left in between. The CDR3 length is 17 residues. CDR1 is SGHVS and CDR2 is FQNEAQ in the germline V gene. DNA for the CDR3: TGTGCCAGCAGCCTATACGTCTCAGGAACCCTCCAAGAGACCCAGTACTTC. This encodes CASSLYVSGTLQETQYF.

This clone was observed a few times. The chain is built from TRBV6-4 and TRBJ1-2, with D possibly being TRBD1 (5 bases). Trimming took 8 bases from V and 3 from J, leaving 19 bases between them. Looked up from germline, CDR1 is MRHNA and CDR2 is SNTAGT. The CDR3 covers 15 residues. The CDR3, as DNA: TGTGCCAGCCCGAAGGCGGGGACCACTTACTATGGCTACACCTTC. Translating it yields CASPKAGTTYYGYTF.

The V call is TRBV7-9, the J call TRBJ2-1, with TRBD1 matching over 9 bases. The V segment lost 4 bases and the J segment 1 base; nucleotides outside the gene matches: 5. The CDR3 loop spans 16 amino acids. From germline, CDR1 is SEHNR and CDR2 FQNEAQ (reference sequence). For the CDR3, the DNA is TGTGCCAGCAGCTCCCTACAGGGGGCGTCCTACAATGAGCAGTTCTTC. Protein product: CASSSLQGASYNEQFF.

V usage is TRBV15 and J usage is TRBJ1-2; D gene uncertain. The CDR3 totals 13 residues. The V gene lost 5 bases and the J gene lost 2 bases, with 9 bases spanning the gap. CDR1 is LNHNV, CDR2 YYDKDF, per germline (reference sequence). The CDR3 nucleotides are TGTGCCACCAGCTTAGGGCTGAACTATGGCTACACCTTC. Its protein product is CATSLGLNYGYTF. Based on the CDR3 plus reference TRBV15 and TRBJ1-2, the full variable domain is DAMVIQNPRYQVTQFGKPVTLSCSQTLNHNVMYWYQQKSSQAPKLLFHYYDKDFNNEADTPDNFQSRRPNTSFCFLDIRSPGLGDTAMYLCATSLGLNYGYTFGSGTRLTVV.

A few counts support this clone. V gene TRBV6-6 combines with J gene TRBJ2-3, with TRBD2 matching 8 bases. Per germline, CDR1 MNHNY and CDR2 SVGAGI (reference sequence). This CDR3 is built from 15 residues. The J segment lost 0 bases and the V segment lost 6 bases, leaving 5 bases of the junction unmatched. The DNA of the CDR3 is TGTGCCAGCAGCATGCGGGGGGCGAGCACAGATACGCAGTATTTT. This codes for CASSMRGASTDTQYF.

A single count supports this clone. The chain employs TRBV6-2 or TRBV6-3 and TRBJ2-7; 9 bases fit TRBD1. V lost 2 bases and J lost 3; bases outside the gene matches: 5. CDR1 MNHEY and CDR2 SVGEGT come from the germline V gene. There are 15 residues in the CDR3. CDR3 residues: CASSYPHRGLYEQYF. CDR3 in DNA: TGTGCCAGCAGTTACCCCCACAGGGGGCTCTACGAGCAGTACTTC.

V and J are TRBV27 and TRBJ2-1; 10 positions match TRBD2. This CDR3 has 16 amino acids. Germline V gives CDR1 MNHEY, CDR2 SMNVEV (reference sequence). V lost 1 base, J lost 6 bases, and 6 bases stayed unmatched. In DNA, the CDR3 is TGTGCCAGCAGTTTATGGATAGCGGGGGGTCGCAATGAGCAGTTCTTC. Protein sequence: CASSLWIAGGRNEQFF.

The chain uses TRBV27 and TRBJ2-7, with 7 bases aligning to TRBD2. CDR3 length: 15 residues. Germline V gives CDR1 MNHEY, CDR2 SMNVEV (reference sequence). The junction had 10 bases not matched to a gene; V was cut back by 8 bases and J by 0 bases. CDR3 residues: CASRDSGSSSYEQYF. CDR3 nucleotide sequence: TGTGCCAGCCGCGATAGCGGGTCGAGCTCCTACGAGCAGTACTTC.

V usage is TRBV15 and J usage is TRBJ1-5, with D unclear. This CDR3 spans 12 amino acids. The germline gives CDR1 LNHNV, CDR2 YYDKDF (reference sequence). V gave up 0 bases and J gave up 7 bases, with 4 bases separating them. Written as DNA, the CDR3 is TGTGCCACCAGCAGAGATACCCAGCCCCAGCATTTT. It encodes CATSRDTQPQHF. Based on the CDR3 plus reference TRBV15 and TRBJ1-5, the full variable domain is DAMVIQNPRYQVTQFGKPVTLSCSQTLNHNVMYWYQQKSSQAPKLLFHYYDKDFNNEADTPDNFQSRRPNTSFCFLDIRSPGLGDTAMYLCATSRDTQPQHFGDGTRLSIL.

The rearrangement joins TRBV6-1 to TRBJ2-7; D is possibly TRBD1 (6 bases). Germline assignment: CDR1 MNHNS and CDR2 SASEGT. The CDR3 totals 17 residues. The ends were cut back, 2 bases at V and 3 bases at J, with 20 bases in the middle. The CDR3 DNA is TGTGCCAGCAGTGAATTTCGGGCAGGGGCAACGGTCTACGAGCAGTACTTC. Its protein product is CASSEFRAGATVYEQYF.

The rearrangement joins TRBV2 to TRBJ2-5; TRBD1 agrees at 9 bases. The CDR3 contains 16 residues. V was pared by 4 bases and J by 5 bases, with 11 bases of the junction left unmatched. From germline, CDR1 is SNHLY and CDR2 FYNNEI. CDR3 amino acids: CASSVQQGALGETQYF. In DNA, the CDR3 is TGTGCCAGCAGTGTTCAACAGGGGGCGCTGGGCGAGACCCAGTACTTC.

The gene calls are TRBV12-3 or TRBV12-4 and TRBJ1-2; no firm D call. V gave up 5 bases and J gave up 5 bases, with 12 bases separating them. The CDR3 consists of 13 residues. CDR3 nucleotides: TGTGCCAGCAGTCCGAAATCCACTTATGGCTACACCTTC. As protein: CASSPKSTYGYTF.

The chain is built from TRBV5-1 and TRBJ1-6; no definite D call. The CDR3 is made up of 15 amino acids. The germline V and J ends were trimmed by 0 bases and 4 bases, with 8 bases remaining between them. Germline CDR1 is SGHRS and CDR2 is YFSETQ. The CDR3 DNA sequence: TGCGCCAGCAGCTTGGAACCAGGATATAATTCACCCCTCCACTTT. Translated, it gives CASSLEPGYNSPLHF.

The J gene is TRBJ1-3, the V gene TRBV11-2, with D hard to call. V dropped 0 bases and J dropped 0 bases, with 21 bases sitting between them. The CDR3 consists of 20 residues. Germline CDR1 SGHAT, CDR2 FQNNGV. The CDR3 protein is CASSLEQNNLKPFSGNTIYF. In DNA form, the CDR3 reads TGTGCCAGCAGCTTAGAACAGAATAATCTAAAACCCTTCTCTGGAAACACCATATATTTT.

This chain links TRBV4-3 with TRBJ2-5, with D possibly matching TRBD1 (7 bases). Trimming stripped 1 base from V and 4 bases from J, with 13 bases between. Germline CDR1 and CDR2: LGHNA and YSLEER. CDR3 length: 15 residues. The CDR3 protein is CASSQVSGGRETQYF. The CDR3 nucleotides read TGCGCCAGCAGCCAAGTATCAGGGGGGAGAGAGACCCAGTACTTC.

This clone was detected once. The chain couples TRBV27 to TRBJ1-4; possibly TRBD1 for D (5 bases). The CDR3 covers 16 residues. Trimming took 6 bases from V and 5 from J, leaving 19 bases between them. Looked up from germline, CDR1 is MNHEY and CDR2 is SMNVEV (reference sequence). The CDR3 DNA sequence: TGTGCCAGCAGGGCGACCGGGTGGGGGGGGAATGAAAAACTGTTTTTT. Its protein product is CASRATGWGGNEKLFF.

V usage is TRBV6-6 and J usage is TRBJ1-2; tentative D call: TRBD1 (5 bases). V was shortened by 2 bases and J by 8 bases, with 9 bases between the two germline ends. The CDR3 extends over 12 amino acids. Germline V lookup: CDR1 MNHNY, CDR2 SVGAGI (reference sequence). Here the CDR3 DNA reads TGTGCCAGCAGTTACCAGGGATTAGGCTACACCTTC. Its protein product is CASSYQGLGYTF.

The rearrangement joins TRBV3-1 (or the pseudogene TRBV3-2) to TRBJ2-5, with 9 bases aligning to TRBD1. The CDR3 runs 14 residues. Trimming cost V 4 bases and J 4 bases; bases outside gene matches: 4. The V gene's germline CDR1 is LGHDT and CDR2 YNNKEL (reference sequence). CDR3 sequence reads: CASSPGQGGETQYF. Here the CDR3 DNA reads TGTGCCAGCAGCCCGGGACAGGGCGGAGAGACCCAGTACTTC.

The chain carries TRBV3-1 (or the pseudogene TRBV3-2) and TRBJ1-3, with TRBD1 matching over 9 bases. Germline CDR1 LGHDT, CDR2 YNNKEL (reference sequence). CDR3 length: 16 residues. The V gene end was trimmed by 4 bases and the J gene end by 2 bases; junction bases not matched to a gene: 6. DNA for the CDR3: TGTGCCAGCAGCCGGGCCCGGACAGGGGCTGGAAACACCATATATTTT. Residues: CASSRARTGAGNTIYF.

This clone was detected only once. The chain uses TRBV7-6 and TRBJ1-6; D unclear. The V end was cut by 5 bases, the J end by 9 bases, with 11 bases between. Germline V gene sequence: CDR1 SGHVS, CDR2 FNYEAQ. The CDR3 totals 13 residues. The CDR3 DNA reads as TGTGCCAGCAGCCTACAAAGCAGTTCACCCCTCCACTTT. Protein: CASSLQSSSPLHF.